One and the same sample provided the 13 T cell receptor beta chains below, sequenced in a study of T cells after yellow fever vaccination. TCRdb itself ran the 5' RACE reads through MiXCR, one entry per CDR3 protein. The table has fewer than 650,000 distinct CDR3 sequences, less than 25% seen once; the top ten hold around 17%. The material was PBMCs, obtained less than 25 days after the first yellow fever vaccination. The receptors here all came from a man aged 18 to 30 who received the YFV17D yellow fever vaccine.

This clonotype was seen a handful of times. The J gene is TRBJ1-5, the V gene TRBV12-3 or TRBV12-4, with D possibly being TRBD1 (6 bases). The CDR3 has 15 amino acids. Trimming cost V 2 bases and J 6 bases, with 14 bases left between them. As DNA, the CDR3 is TGTGCCAGCAGTTTATCCGCAGGGGCGGGTCAGCCCCAGCATTTT. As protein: CASSLSAGAGQPQHF.

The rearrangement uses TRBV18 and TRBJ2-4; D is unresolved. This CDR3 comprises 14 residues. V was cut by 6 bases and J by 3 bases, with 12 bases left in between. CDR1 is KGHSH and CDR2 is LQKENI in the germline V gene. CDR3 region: CASSEILGKNIQYF. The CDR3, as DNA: TGTGCCAGCTCCGAAATTTTGGGCAAAAACATTCAGTACTTC.

The CDR3 coding sequence is TGCGCCAGCAGCTCCGCCCGCTGGGGTACCGGGGAGCTGTTTTTT. Encoded protein: CASSSARWGTGELFF. The chain couples TRBV5-1 to TRBJ2-2, with D unclear. This CDR3 is built from 15 residues. CDR1 is SGHRS and CDR2 is YFSETQ in the germline V gene. V lost 3 bases, J lost 5 bases, and 14 bases lay in between.

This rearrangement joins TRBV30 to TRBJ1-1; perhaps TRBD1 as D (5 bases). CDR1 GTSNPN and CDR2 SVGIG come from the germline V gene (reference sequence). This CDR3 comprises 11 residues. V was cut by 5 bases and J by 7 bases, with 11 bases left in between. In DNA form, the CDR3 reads TGTGCCTGGGGCGGGACGTATGAAGCTTTCTTT. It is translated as CAWGGTYEAFF. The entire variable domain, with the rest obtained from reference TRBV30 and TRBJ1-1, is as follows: SQTIHQWPATLVQPVGSPLSLECTVEGTSNPNLYWYRQAAGRGLQLLFYSVGIGQISSEVPQNLSASRPQDRQFILSSKKLLLSDSGFYLCAWGGTYEAFFGQGTRLTVV.

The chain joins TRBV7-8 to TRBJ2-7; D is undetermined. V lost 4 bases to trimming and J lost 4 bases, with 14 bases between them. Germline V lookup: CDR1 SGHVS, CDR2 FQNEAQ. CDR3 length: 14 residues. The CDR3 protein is CASSSRVDNYEQYV. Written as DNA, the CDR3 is TGTGCCAGCAGCTCCCGGGTCGACAATTACGAGCAGTACGTC.

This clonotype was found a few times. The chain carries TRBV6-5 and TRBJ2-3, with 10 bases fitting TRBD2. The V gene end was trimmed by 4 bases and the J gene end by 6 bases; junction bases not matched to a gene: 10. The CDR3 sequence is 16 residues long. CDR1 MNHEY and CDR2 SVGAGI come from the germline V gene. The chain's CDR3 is CASSWGLARRLDTQYF. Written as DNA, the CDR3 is TGTGCCAGCAGTTGGGGACTAGCGAGGAGATTGGATACGCAGTATTTT.

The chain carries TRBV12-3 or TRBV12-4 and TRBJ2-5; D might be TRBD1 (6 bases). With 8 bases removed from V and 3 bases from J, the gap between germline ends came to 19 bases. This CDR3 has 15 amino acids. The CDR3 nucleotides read TGTGCCAGCGACCATTCCATAGGGGGTAAAGAGACCCAGTACTTC. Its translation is CASDHSIGGKETQYF.

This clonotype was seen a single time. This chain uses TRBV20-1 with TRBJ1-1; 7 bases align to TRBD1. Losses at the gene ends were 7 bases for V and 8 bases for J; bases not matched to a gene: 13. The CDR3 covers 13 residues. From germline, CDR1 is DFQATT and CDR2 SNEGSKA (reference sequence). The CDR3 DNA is TGCAGTGGCATGGAAAGGGGGCCTGGGGAAGCTTTCTTT. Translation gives CSGMERGPGEAFF.

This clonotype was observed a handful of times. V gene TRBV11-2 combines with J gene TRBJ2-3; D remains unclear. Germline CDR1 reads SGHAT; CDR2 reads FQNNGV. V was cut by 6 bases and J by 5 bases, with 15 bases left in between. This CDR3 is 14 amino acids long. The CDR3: CASRSQPSRDTQYF. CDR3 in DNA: TGTGCCAGCAGAAGTCAGCCTTCGAGAGATACGCAGTATTTT.

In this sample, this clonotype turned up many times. The CDR3 sequence: CASSQGAGTSRSYNEQFF. The CDR3 DNA reads TGTGCCAGCAGCCAGGGGGCCGGGACTAGCCGATCCTACAATGAGCAGTTCTTC. The J gene is TRBJ2-1, the V gene TRBV4-2, with 9 bases identical to TRBD2. CDR3 length: 18 residues. Germline V gene data show CDR1 as LGHNA and CDR2 as YNFKEQ. J was trimmed by 1 base and V by 3 bases; bases with no gene match: 10.

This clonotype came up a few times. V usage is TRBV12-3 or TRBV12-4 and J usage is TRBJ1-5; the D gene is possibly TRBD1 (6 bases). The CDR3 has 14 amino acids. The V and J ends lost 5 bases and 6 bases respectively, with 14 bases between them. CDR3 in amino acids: CASSRPGASQPQHF. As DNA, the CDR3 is TGTGCCAGCAGTAGGCCGGGGGCAAGTCAGCCCCAGCATTTT.

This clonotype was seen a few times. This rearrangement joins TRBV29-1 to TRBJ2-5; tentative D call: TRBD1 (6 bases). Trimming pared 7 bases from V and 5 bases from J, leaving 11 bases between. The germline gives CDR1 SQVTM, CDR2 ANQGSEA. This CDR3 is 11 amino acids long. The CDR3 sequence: CSAGGGETQYF. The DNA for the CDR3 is TGCAGCGCTGGGGGCGGGGAGACCCAGTACTTC.

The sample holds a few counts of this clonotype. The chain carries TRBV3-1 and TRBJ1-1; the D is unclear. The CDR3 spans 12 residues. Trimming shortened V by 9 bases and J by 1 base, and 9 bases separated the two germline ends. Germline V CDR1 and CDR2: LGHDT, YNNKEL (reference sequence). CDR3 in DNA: TGTGCCAGTTGTGATCAGAACACTGAAGCTTTCTTT. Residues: CASCDQNTEAFF.